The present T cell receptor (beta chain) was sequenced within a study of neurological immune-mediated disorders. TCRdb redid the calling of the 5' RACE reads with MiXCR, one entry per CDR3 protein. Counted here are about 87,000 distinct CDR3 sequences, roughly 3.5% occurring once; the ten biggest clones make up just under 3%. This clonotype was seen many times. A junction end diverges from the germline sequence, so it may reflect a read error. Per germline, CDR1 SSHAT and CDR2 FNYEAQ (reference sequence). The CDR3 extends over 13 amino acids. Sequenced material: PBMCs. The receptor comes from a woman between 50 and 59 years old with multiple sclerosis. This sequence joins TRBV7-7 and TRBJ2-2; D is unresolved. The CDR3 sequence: CASSLAPPGELFF. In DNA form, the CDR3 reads TGTGCTAGCAGCTTAGCCCCGCCCGGGGAGCTGTTTTTT.